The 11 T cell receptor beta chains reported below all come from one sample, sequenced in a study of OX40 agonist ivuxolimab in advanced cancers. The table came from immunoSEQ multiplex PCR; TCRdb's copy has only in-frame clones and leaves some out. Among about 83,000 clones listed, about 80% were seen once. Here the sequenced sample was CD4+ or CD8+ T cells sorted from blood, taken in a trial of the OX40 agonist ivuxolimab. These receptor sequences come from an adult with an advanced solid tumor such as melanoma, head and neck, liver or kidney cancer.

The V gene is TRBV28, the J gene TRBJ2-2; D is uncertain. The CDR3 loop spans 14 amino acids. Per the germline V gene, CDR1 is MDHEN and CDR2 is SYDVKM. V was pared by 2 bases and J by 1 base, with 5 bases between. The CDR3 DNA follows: TGTGCCAGCAGTTTAGGGGTGAACACCGGGGAGCTGTTTTTT. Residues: CASSLGVNTGELFF.

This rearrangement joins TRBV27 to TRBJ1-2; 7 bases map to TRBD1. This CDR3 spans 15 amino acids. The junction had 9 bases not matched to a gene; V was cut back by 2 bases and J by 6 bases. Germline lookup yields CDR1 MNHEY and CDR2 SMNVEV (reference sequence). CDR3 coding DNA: TGTGCCAGCAGTTTACACAGGGGACGTAGAGATGGCTACACCTTC. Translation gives CASSLHRGRRDGYTF.

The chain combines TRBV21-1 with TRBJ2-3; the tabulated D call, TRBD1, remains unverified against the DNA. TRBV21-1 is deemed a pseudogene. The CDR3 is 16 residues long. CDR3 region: CASSPDSPSSTDTQYF. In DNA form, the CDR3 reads TGTGCCAGCAGCCCTGACAGTCCCTCTAGCACAGATACGCAGTATTTT.

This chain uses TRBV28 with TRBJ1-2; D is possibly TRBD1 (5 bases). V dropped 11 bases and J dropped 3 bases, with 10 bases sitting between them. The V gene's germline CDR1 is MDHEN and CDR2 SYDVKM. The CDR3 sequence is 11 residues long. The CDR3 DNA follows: TGTGCCGGGGGTCCAGACTATGGCTACACCTTC. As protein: CAGGPDYGYTF.

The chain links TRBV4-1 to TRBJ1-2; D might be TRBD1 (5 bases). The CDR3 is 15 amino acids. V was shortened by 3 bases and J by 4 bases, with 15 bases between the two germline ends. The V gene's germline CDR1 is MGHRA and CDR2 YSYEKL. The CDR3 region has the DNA TGCGCCAGCAGCCATCAGGGAGGGCGCAGCTATGGCTACACCTTC. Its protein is CASSHQGGRSYGYTF.

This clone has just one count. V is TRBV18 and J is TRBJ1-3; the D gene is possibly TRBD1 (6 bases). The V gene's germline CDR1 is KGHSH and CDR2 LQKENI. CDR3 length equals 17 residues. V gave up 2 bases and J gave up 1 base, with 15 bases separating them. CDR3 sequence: CASSPNRASYSGNTIYF. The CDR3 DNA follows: TGTGCCAGCTCACCAAACAGGGCGTCCTATTCTGGAAACACCATATATTTT.

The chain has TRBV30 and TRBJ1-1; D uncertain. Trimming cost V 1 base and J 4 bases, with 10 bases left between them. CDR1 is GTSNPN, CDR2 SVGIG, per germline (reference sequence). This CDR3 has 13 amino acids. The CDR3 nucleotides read TGTGCCTGGAGTGGGGCGGTCCCCACTGAAGCTTTCTTT. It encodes CAWSGAVPTEAFF.

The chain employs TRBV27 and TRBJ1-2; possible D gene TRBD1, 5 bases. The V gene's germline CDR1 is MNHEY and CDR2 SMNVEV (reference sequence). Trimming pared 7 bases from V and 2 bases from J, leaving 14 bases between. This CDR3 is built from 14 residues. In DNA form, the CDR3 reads TGTGCCAGCACCGGCCACGGGGGGAACTATGGCTACACCTTC. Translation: CASTGHGGNYGYTF.

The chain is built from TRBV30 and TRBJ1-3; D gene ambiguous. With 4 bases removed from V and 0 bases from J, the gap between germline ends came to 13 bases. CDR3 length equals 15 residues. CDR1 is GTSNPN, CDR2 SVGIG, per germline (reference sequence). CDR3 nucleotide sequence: TGTGCCTGGAAGTCCGGCCGAAACTCTGGAAACACCATATATTTT. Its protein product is CAWKSGRNSGNTIYF.

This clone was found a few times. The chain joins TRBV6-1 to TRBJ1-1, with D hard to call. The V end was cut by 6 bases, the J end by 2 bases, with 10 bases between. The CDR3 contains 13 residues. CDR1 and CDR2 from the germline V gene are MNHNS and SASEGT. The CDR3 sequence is CASSGTINTEAFF. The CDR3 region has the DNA TGTGCCAGCAGCGGCACTATCAACACTGAAGCTTTCTTT.

CDR3 residues: CASSPAVGVGGGYTF. The CDR3 DNA sequence: TGTGCCAGCAGCCCAGCCGTGGGGGTGGGGGGTGGCTACACCTTC. This chain links TRBV9 with TRBJ1-2; a weak D match, TRBD1 (5 bases). Trimming took off 4 bases at V and 7 bases at J, with 20 bases between the two ends. The CDR3 consists of 15 residues. Germline-derived CDR1 and CDR2 are SGDLS and YYNGEE.